This T cell receptor (beta chain) was identified during a study of regulatory and conventional T cells in RAG deficiency (dated by TCRdb to about 2017). Looking at the study overall: High-throughput TCR beta sequencing was used to compare the diversity and composition of the Treg, conventional CD4+ and CD8+ T cell repertoires of RAG-deficient patients with those of healthy controls.

Library creation used the immunoSEQ multiplex PCR assay. Rearranged TCR beta chain products were amplified from genomic DNA of sorted T-cell subsets and sequenced. The study's own analysis went as follows. Shannon entropy and Simpson indices were used to measure how diverse the repertoire of productive TCR beta rearrangements was. Clonal expansion was assessed by the summed frequency of the 100 most abundant productive TCR beta clonotypes among total reads. The TRB repertoires were scored with a self-reactivity index built on which amino acids appear at CDR3beta positions 6 and 7. Two-way ANOVA was used for repertoire analyses, while Student t or Mann-Whitney tests were used for flow cytometric analyses. Sourced from immuneACCESS, this table was stored by TCRdb with only in-frame sequences that have V and J called. A share of the clones is absent; for the studies checked, an unresolved V gene accounts for under half, and the remainder has no known explanation. V and J calls and clone size are as listed in that table; D and trimming were resolved from the DNA. Across this sample there are 15,000 to 20,000 clones, with over 80% seen only once. Clones ranked in the top ten supply 1.4% to 1.5% of the sample.

This clone was counted between two and nine times. The target of this receptor is not known. No much larger clonotype is one base removed from it; base qualities were not supplied. General conclusions and limits of the study: All patient T-cell subsets had shorter CDR3 lengths; Omenn syndrome patients showed >75% Treg-Tconv repertoire overlap at nucleotide and amino acid level. Compared with control T-cell subpopulations, the RAG-deficient patients had markedly lower Shannon entropy and higher Simpson indices. Compared with controls, Omenn syndrome and CID/AS patients had around 92-fold fewer unique TCR beta sequences in Treg cells, but only about 9.8-fold fewer in the other subsets. Rather than being bona fide Treg cells, the sorted CD25-high CD127-low cells in Omenn syndrome patients may represent peripherally activated cells. Some T-cell subset analyses were not performed for some subjects.

Before genomic DNA was extracted, regulatory T cells were isolated from blood as CD4+CD25-high CD127-low cells. Eight or nine healthy control donors were used as the comparison group for repertoire analyses. This sample was shared with a second study, whose subject was regulatory T cells. The second study reports: For the multiplex PCR, 52 forward TRBV primers and 13 reverse TRBJ primers were used, and amplification bias was corrected with both assay-based and computational methods. Patient repertoires showed restricted unique TRB V-J pairs and skewed V and J gene usage, most marked in regulatory T cells. The study compared T-cell receptor beta repertoires of sorted regulatory, conventional CD4+ and CD8+ T cells between CD3G-deficient patients and healthy controls. Ficoll density separation was used to isolate peripheral blood mononuclear cells. Rearranged TRB loci were amplified from genomic DNA by multiplex PCR within the immunoSEQ assay. An Illumina HiSeq platform was used to sequence the TRB amplicons. Custom algorithms error-filtered the raw sequences and aligned them to reference gene sequences, after which the immunoSEQ online tools were used for analysis. The frequencies of productive and nonproductive TRB rearrangements were evaluated among unique sequences as well as among total sequences. For group comparisons, t tests, Mann-Whitney tests or two-way ANOVA were performed in Prism software.

The specimen was Tregs sorted from blood. This receptor was taken from a human donor in good health.

The CDR3 region: CASGFTGNTIYF. The nucleotide sequence reads as follows: TGTGCTAGTGGTTTTACTGGAAACACCATATATTTT. The sequence links TRBV12-5 to TRBJ1-3; the D segment cannot be called with confidence. The CDR3 spans 12 residues, from the cysteine through the phenylalanine. The CDR3 DNA has 36 bases and is translated from base 1. CDR1 and CDR2 are drawn from the germline V gene: LGHNT, FRNRAP. A distance of 2 bases separates the germline ends of V and J, which lose 3 bases and 2 bases respectively.